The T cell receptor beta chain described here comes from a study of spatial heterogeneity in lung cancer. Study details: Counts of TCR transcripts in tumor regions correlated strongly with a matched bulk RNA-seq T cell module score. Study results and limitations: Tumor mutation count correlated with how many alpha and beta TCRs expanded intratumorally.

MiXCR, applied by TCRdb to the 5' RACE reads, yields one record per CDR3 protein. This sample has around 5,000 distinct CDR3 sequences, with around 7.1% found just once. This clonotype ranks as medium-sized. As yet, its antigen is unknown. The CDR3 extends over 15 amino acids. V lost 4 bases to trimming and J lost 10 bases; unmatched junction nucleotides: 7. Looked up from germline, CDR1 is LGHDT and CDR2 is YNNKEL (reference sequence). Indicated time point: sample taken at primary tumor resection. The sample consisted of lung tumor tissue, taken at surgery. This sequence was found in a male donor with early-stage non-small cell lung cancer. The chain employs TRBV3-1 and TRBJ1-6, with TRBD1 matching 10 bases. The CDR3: CASSPTGTGVSPLHF. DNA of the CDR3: TGTGCCAGCAGCCCCACCGGGACAGGGGTATCACCCCTCCACTTT.